These 8 T cell receptor beta chains share one sample of origin, sequenced in a study of blood T cell repertoires in COVID-19. Sequencing used immunoSEQ multiplex PCR; TCRdb keeps in-frame clones, though not all of them. The table has 380,000 or so clones, roughly 88% seen once. Sequencing was performed on PBMCs or T cells enriched from blood (not recorded which). The receptor set was obtained from a woman aged 40 to 49 with acute COVID-19.

The count of this clone is one. J is TRBJ1-4 and V is TRBV29-1; a possible D gene is TRBD1 (6 bases). Germline CDR1 reads SQVTM; CDR2 reads ANQGSEA. The V end lost 6 bases, the J end lost 0 bases, and 14 bases lay between the germline ends. The CDR3 has 15 residues. CDR3 sequence (DNA): TGCAGCGTAACCGGGACAACTGCAACTAATGAAAAACTGTTTTTT. This encodes CSVTGTTATNEKLFF.

CDR3 DNA sequence: TGTGCCATCAGTTCAGGGGTCTATGGCTACACCTTC. Its translation: CAISSGVYGYTF. The chain recombines TRBV10-3 with TRBJ1-2, with D possibly being TRBD1 (6 bases). This CDR3 has 12 amino acids. Germline CDR1 is ENHRY and CDR2 is SYGVKD. V was shortened by 5 bases and J by 4 bases, with 8 bases between the two germline ends.

The V call is TRBV6-1, the J call TRBJ1-3, with 9 bases aligning to TRBD1. V dropped 2 bases and J dropped 7; count of bases not matched to a gene: 12. The CDR3 totals 17 residues. Germline V gene sequence: CDR1 MNHNS, CDR2 SASEGT. The CDR3 DNA reads TGTGCCAGCAGTGAACGCGGACGGGACAGGGTTAGGAACACCATATATTTT. This translates into CASSERGRDRVRNTIYF.

This chain connects TRBV9 to TRBJ2-4; 15 nucleotides match TRBD2. From germline, CDR1 is SGDLS and CDR2 YYNGEE. The J segment lost 8 bases and the V segment lost 1 base, leaving 10 bases of the junction unmatched. The CDR3 is made up of 18 amino acids. As DNA, the CDR3 is TGTGCCAGCAGCGTACTCCCCGGGACTAGCGGGGGGTTTGACATTCAGTACTTC. Translating it yields CASSVLPGTSGGFDIQYF.

The J gene is TRBJ1-1, the V gene TRBV3-1 (or the pseudogene TRBV3-2); D might be TRBD1 (5 bases). This CDR3 is 14 amino acids long. V was pared by 2 bases and J by 4 bases, with 11 bases between. Germline CDR1 reads LGHDT; CDR2 reads YNNKEL (reference sequence). The CDR3 loop is CASSQWAGLTEAFF. CDR3 in DNA: TGTGCCAGCAGCCAATGGGCAGGGCTCACTGAAGCTTTCTTT.

The chain has TRBV7-9 and TRBJ2-1; possibly TRBD1 for D (6 bases). CDR1 is SEHNR, CDR2 FQNEAQ, per germline (reference sequence). The CDR3 has 18 amino acids. V dropped 5 bases and J dropped 0 bases, with 20 bases sitting between them. CDR3 region: CASSNPQGSVISYNEQFF. The CDR3 DNA sequence: TGTGCCAGCAGCAATCCACAGGGAAGCGTTATCTCCTACAATGAGCAGTTCTTC.

The chain has TRBV30 and TRBJ1-4; a weak D match, TRBD1 (5 bases). Germline V CDR1 and CDR2: GTSNPN, SVGIG (reference sequence). The ends were cut back, 6 bases at V and 7 bases at J, with 12 bases in the middle. The CDR3 sequence is 12 residues long. In nucleotides, the CDR3 is TGTGCCTGCCTCGGGGGGGGTGAAAAACTGTTTTTT. Translation: CACLGGGEKLFF.

The chain recombines TRBV5-1 with TRBJ1-4, with D unresolved. The CDR3 consists of 13 residues. Trimming removed 0 bases at V and 10 bases at J, with 10 bases between. From germline, CDR1 is SGHRS and CDR2 YFSETQ. CDR3 protein: CASSLENEAKLFF. The CDR3, as DNA: TGCGCCAGCAGCTTGGAGAATGAGGCAAAACTGTTTTTT.